This TCR beta chain was recorded in a study of T-cell memory formation after mild COVID-19. Turning to the study itself: Largely, the TCR clusters proved donor specific.

The table lists this clonotype with many counts. As yet, its antigen is unknown. The study's findings and limits: There was a balanced CD4/CD8 profile in clones contracting day 15 to 85, and later expanders leaned CD4+. For second-wave clones that peaked at day 37, SARS-CoV-2 specificity went unverified.

Employing constant-segment primers, 5'RACE generated TCR alpha and TCR beta cDNA libraries bearing sample barcodes and UMIs. In TCRdb, the 5' RACE reads were re-called with MiXCR into one record per CDR3 protein. The sample has about 430,000 distinct CDR3 sequences, 24% seen once. Trimming shortened V by 1 base and J by 4 bases, and 10 bases separated the two germline ends. This CDR3 contains 14 residues. Germline V gene lookup returns CDR1 SEHNR and CDR2 FQNEAQ (reference sequence). This receptor was obtained from an adult woman who had mild COVID-19 (a few samples of this study predate the infection). Cell type and time point are not known. Material: PBMCs or a T cell subset sorted from them (not recorded which). The rearrangement links TRBV7-9 to TRBJ1-1, with D uncertain. CDR3: CASSLGGGSTEAFF. In DNA form, the CDR3 reads TGTGCCAGCAGCTTAGGCGGTGGGAGCACTGAAGCTTTCTTT.